The TCR beta chain described here comes from a study of shared clonotypes between healthy human individuals. TCRdb's table, derived via immunoSEQ multiplex PCR, lists solely in-frame clones and lacks some. The repertoire holds more than 1.2 million clones, with about 98.5% as singletons. Germline CDR1 reads KGHSH; CDR2 reads LQKENI. With 6 bases clipped from V and 2 bases from J, the junction kept 4 bases outside the gene matches. The CDR3 runs 14 residues. This chain links TRBV18 with TRBJ1-1; TRBD1 matches 9 bases. Source material: naive CD4+ T cells sorted from blood. This sample's subset: CD45RA+ positively selected. This sequence was found in a man under 40 in good health. Here the CDR3 reads CASSETGGNTEAFF. CDR3 bases: TGTGCCAGCTCGGAAACAGGGGGCAACACTGAAGCTTTCTTT.